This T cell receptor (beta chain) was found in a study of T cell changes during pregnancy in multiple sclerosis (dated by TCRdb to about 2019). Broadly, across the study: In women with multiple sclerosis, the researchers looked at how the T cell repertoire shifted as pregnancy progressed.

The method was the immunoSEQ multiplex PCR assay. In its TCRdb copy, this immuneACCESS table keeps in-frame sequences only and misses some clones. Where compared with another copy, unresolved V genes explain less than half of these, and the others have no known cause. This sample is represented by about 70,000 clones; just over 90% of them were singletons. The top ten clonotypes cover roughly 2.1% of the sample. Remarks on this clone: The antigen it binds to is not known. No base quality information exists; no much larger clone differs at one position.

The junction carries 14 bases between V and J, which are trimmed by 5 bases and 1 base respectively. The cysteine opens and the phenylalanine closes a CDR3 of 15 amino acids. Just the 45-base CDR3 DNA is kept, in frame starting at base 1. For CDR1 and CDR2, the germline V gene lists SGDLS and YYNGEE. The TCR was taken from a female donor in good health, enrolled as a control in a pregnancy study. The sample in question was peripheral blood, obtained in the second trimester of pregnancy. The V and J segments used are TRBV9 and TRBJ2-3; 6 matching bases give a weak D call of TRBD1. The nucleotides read TGTGCCAGCAGATCCCGGGACACAGGCACAGATACGCAGTATTTT. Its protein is CASRSRDTGTDTQYF.